This TCR beta chain stems from a study of shared clonotypes between healthy human individuals (dated by TCRdb to about 2020). Some background on the complete study: The cohort included three men and a couple of women between 18 and 49 years of age. Blood TCR repertoires of five healthy adults were deeply sequenced to estimate repertoire size and the extent of clonotype sharing between individuals. Different laboratories and diverse techniques were used to prepare libraries and sequence TCR repertoires, to increase sequencing depth and limit assay-specific biases. Per donor, leukapheresis produced somewhere between about 0.94 and 9.5 billion PBMCs. The investigation overall reported the following: Only blood was sampled, and tissue TCR repertoires likely differ from those in blood. Pairwise subsampling indicated that sequencing depth was expected to affect the degree of clonotype sharing among donors. Because the study included only a small number of donors, the genetic and exposure-history diversity represented was limited.

Using the deep immunoSEQ assay, TCR CDR3 regions were amplified from genomic DNA by multiplex PCR. Extracted genomic DNA from each cell subset was spread evenly across all wells of several immunoSEQ 96-well plates, with each plate serving as a replicate. For unsorted PBMC, around 300 ng genomic DNA, equal to 30,000 or so T cell genomes, was loaded into each replicate PCR. Genomic DNA from unsorted PBMC was sequenced over ten immunoSEQ deep assay plates. Purified libraries were measured with a Qubit 3.0 fluorometer, size-checked on a Bioanalyzer 2100, and measured again with the KAPA Library Quantification kit. Every immunoSEQ 96-well plate was sequenced on a separate single-read 150-cycle Illumina NextSeq 550 flow cell. On the study's bioinformatics: Because the immunoSEQ output included only junctional sequences and no quality scores, the filtering could not be the same as the filtering used for full-length reads. To assign V/J genes and CDR3, sequences were annotated using PyIR, a Python wrapper for IgBLAST v1.9, with IMGT germline references. Reads were filtered out if the reads had weak V/J assignments (E-value above 1e-6), no CDR3, stop codons, out-of-frame junctions, or ambiguous translated residues. A V3J clonotype was defined by an identical inferred V gene, J gene, and CDR3 amino acid sequence. Percentage overlap between repertoires was calculated by dividing the number of shared unique clonotypes by the size of the smaller repertoire. Repertoire richness was assessed with RTK rarefaction, the Chao1 estimator, and Recon v2.1 estimates of unobserved clonotypes. Here the immuneACCESS table is served through TCRdb, limited to in-frame sequences with V and J called. Missing clones are a known gap in these copies; in checked studies unresolved V genes cover under half, and the rest lacks a known reason. Clone size and the V and J calls come from that table; the DNA yielded D and trimming. The sample yields around 510,000 clones; about 80% were counted once. The ten largest clonotypes hold about 11% of the sample.

With respect to this clone: It lacks a known antigen. Base qualities are not recorded, but no much larger clone differs from it by a single base.

The germline V gene supplies CDR1 SGHRS and CDR2 YFSETQ. From the cysteine through the phenylalanine, the CDR3 covers 15 amino acids. Just the 45-base CDR3 DNA is kept, in frame starting at base 1. Trimmed from V: 3 bases; trimmed from J: 4 bases; junction bases lacking a gene match: 7. The donors were healthy, HIV-negative adults who had no recently reported acute infections or vaccinations. Only Caucasian adults living in Nashville, Tennessee, USA were represented among the donors. For unsorted samples, 85 million to 100 million PBMCs were counted, and genomic DNA was extracted using the QIAamp DNA Blood Mini kit. Blood was obtained by leukapheresis, after which PBMCs were separated by Ficoll-Histopaque density gradient centrifugation and cryopreserved in liquid nitrogen vapor phase.

The material sequenced was PBMCs. In this chain, TRBV5-1 is recombined with TRBJ2-1, and TRBD2 aligns with 7 junction nucleotides. The origin of this receptor is a woman aged 40 to 50 in good health. Some clones in this sample may be carry-over from other donors' samples. The encoded CDR3 is CASSSGGRMYNEQFF. Read as DNA, the sequence is TGCGCCAGCAGCTCGGGGGGAAGGATGTACAATGAGCAGTTCTTC.